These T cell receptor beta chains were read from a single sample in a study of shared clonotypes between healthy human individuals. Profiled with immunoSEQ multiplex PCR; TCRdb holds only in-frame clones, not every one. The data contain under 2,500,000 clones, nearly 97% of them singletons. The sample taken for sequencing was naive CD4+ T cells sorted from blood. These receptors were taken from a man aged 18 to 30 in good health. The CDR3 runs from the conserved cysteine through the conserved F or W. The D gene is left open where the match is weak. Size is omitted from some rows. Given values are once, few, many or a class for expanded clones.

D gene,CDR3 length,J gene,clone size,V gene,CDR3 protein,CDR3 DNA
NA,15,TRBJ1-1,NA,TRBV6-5,CASSYSARTDTEAFF,TGTGCCAGCAGTTACTCTGCGCGTACTGACACTGAAGCTTTCTTT
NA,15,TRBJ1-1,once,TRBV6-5,CASSLRAFANTEAFF,TGTGCCAGCTCTCTGAGGGCCTTCGCAAACACTGAAGCTTTCTTT
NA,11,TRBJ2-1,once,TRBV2,CASSDRDEQFF,TGTGCCAGCAGTGACAGAGATGAGCAGTTCTTC
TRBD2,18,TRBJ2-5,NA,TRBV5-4,CASSLRAGGHSRQETQYF,TGTGCCAGCAGCTTGAGAGCGGGGGGGCACTCTAGGCAAGAGACCCAGTACTTC
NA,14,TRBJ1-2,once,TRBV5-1,CASSSGQENYGYTF,TGCGCCAGCAGCTCCGGTCAAGAAAACTATGGCTACACCTTC
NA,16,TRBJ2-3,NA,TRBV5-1,CASSSGQGGKADTQYF,TGCGCCAGCAGCTCCGGACAGGGAGGGAAGGCAGATACGCAGTATTTT
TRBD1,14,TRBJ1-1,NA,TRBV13,CASSSWDRATEAFF,TGTGCCAGCAGCTCTTGGGACAGGGCCACTGAAGCTTTCTTT
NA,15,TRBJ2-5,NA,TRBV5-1,CASSLVASGQETQYF,TGCGCCAGCAGCTTGGTAGCAAGCGGTCAAGAGACCCAGTACTTC
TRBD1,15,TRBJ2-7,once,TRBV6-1,CASSRTGGGSYEQYF,TGTGCCAGCAGTAGGACAGGGGGCGGGTCCTACGAGCAGTACTTC
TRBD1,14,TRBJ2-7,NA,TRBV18,CASSPSTGAYEQYF,TGTGCCAGCTCACCTTCTACAGGGGCCTACGAGCAGTACTTC
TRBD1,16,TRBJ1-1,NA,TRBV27,CASSRDRGHMNTEAFF,TGTGCCAGCAGTAGAGACAGGGGACACATGAACACTGAAGCTTTCTTT
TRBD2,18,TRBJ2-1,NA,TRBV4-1,CASSPGLAGPSSYNEQFF,TGCGCCAGCAGCCCTGGACTAGCGGGGCCGAGCTCCTACAATGAGCAGTTCTTC
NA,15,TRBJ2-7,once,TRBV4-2,CASSQEWGHRDEQYF,TGTGCCAGCAGCCAAGAATGGGGGCACCGGGACGAGCAGTACTTC
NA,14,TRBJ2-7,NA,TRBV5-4,CASSSGTPGDEQYF,TGTGCCAGTAGTTCAGGGACGCCGGGGGACGAGCAGTACTTC
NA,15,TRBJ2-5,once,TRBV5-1,CASSLTRQGLETQYF,TGCGCCAGCAGCTTGACACGTCAGGGGTTGGAGACCCAGTACTTC
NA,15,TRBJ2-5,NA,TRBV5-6,CASSGLTGPQETQYF,TGTGCCAGCAGCGGGTTGACAGGTCCCCAAGAGACCCAGTACTTC
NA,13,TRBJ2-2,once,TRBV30,CAWRQENTGELFF,TGTGCCTGGAGACAGGAGAACACCGGGGAGCTGTTTTTT
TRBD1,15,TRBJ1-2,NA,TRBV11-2,CASSPLGQGLYGYTF,TGTGCCAGCAGCCCCCTTGGACAGGGACTTTATGGCTACACCTTC
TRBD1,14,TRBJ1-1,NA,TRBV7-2,CASSFTGVRTEAFF,TGTGCCAGCAGCTTCACAGGGGTCCGGACTGAAGCTTTCTTT
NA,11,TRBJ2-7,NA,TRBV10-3,CAISDSSEQYF,TGTGCCATCAGTGACAGTAGCGAGCAGTACTTC
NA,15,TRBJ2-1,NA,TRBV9,CASSVDWHSYNEQFF,TGTGCCAGCAGCGTAGATTGGCACTCCTACAATGAGCAGTTCTTC
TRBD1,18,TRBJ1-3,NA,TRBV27,CASSSRGRIPSRGNTIYF,TGTGCCAGCAGTTCCAGGGGGCGCATACCCTCTCGAGGAAACACCATATATTTT
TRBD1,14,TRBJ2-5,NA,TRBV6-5,CASIDSGTGETQYF,TGTGCCAGCATCGATTCAGGGACAGGGGAGACCCAGTACTTC
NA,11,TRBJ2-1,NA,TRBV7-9,CASSALNEQFF,TGTGCCAGCAGCGCCCTCAATGAGCAGTTCTTC
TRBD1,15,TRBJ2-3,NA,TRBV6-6,CASSYPPGGSDTQYF,TGTGCCAGCAGTTACCCCCCAGGGGGCTCAGATACGCAGTATTTT
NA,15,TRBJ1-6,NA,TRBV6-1,CASSREATVSSPLHF,TGTGCCAGCAGTCGGGAAGCGACAGTGTCTTCACCCCTCCACTTT
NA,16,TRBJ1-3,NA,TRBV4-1,CASSPSPTGPGNTIYF,TGCGCCAGCAGCCCCAGCCCTACAGGGCCTGGAAACACCATATATTTT
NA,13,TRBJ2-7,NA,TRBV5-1,CASSSQGGHEQYF,TGCGCCAGCAGTTCTCAGGGAGGCCACGAGCAGTACTTC
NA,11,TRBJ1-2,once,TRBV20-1,CSASDFGGYTF,TGCAGTGCTAGCGATTTTGGAGGCTACACCTTC
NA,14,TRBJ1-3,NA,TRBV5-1,CASGGGGGGNTIYF,TGCGCCAGCGGCGGTGGGGGCGGTGGAAACACCATATATTTT